These 6 T cell receptor beta chains share one sample of origin, sequenced in a study of PD-1 blockade in mismatch repair-deficient tumors. Clones were read by immunoSEQ multiplex PCR, and TCRdb kept only the in-frame ones, dropping some. Of about 35,000 clones listed, 65% to 85% are singletons. The sequences come from PBMCs, collected around 6 weeks after starting pembrolizumab. These receptor sequences come from an adult with mismatch repair-deficient cancer.

V is TRBV7-3 and J is TRBJ2-5, with D perhaps matching TRBD2 (5 bases). This CDR3 contains 14 residues. The ends were cut back, 0 bases at V and 5 bases at J, with 10 bases in the middle. Germline V gives CDR1 SGHTA, CDR2 FQGTGA. CDR3 bases: TGTGCCAGCAGCTTAACTCTAGCATCGGAGACCCAGTACTTC. This codes for CASSLTLASETQYF. The full variable domain, completed using reference TRBV7-3 and TRBJ2-5, is GAGVSQTPSNKVTEKGKYVELRCDPISGHTALYWYRQSLGQGPEFLIYFQGTGAADDSGLPNDRFFAVRPEGSVSTLKIQRTERGDSAVYLCASSLTLASETQYFGPGTRLLVL.

V is TRBV7-9 and J is TRBJ1-1; D possibly corresponds to TRBD1 (5 bases). Germline assignment: CDR1 SEHNR and CDR2 FQNEAQ (reference sequence). Between the trimmed V and J ends, which lost 1 base and 4 bases, there was a span of 10 bases. The CDR3 extends over 14 amino acids. The CDR3, as DNA: TGTGCCAGCAGCTTAGGGGGGGATATCACTGAAGCTTTCTTT. This sequence encodes CASSLGGDITEAFF.

This clone came up a few times. This chain uses TRBV19 with TRBJ1-5; no reliable D call. The CDR3 runs 12 residues. V shed 5 bases and J shed 0 bases, with 2 bases lying between them. Germline loops: CDR1 LNHDA, CDR2 SQIVND (reference sequence). CDR3 DNA sequence: TGTGCCAGTAGTTATAGCAATCAGCCCCAGCATTTT. Translated, it gives CASSYSNQPQHF.

The chain has TRBV27 and TRBJ2-7, with 10 bases that match TRBD1. V gave up 7 bases and J gave up 6 bases; unmatched junction bases: 12. The length of the CDR3 is 15 residues. The germline V gene encodes CDR1 MNHEY and CDR2 SMNVEV (reference sequence). CDR3 sequence: CASNPSGTGVSEQYF. DNA of the CDR3: TGTGCCAGCAATCCCTCCGGGACAGGGGTCAGCGAGCAGTACTTC.

This clone has only one observation. The chain is built from TRBV28 and TRBJ1-5; tentatively, D is TRBD1 (5 bases). V lost 4 bases, J lost 1 base, and 17 bases lay in between. The CDR3 has 17 amino acids. The V gene's germline CDR1 is MDHEN and CDR2 SYDVKM. CDR3 amino acids: CASSSGTHLGSNQPQHF. Here the CDR3 DNA reads TGTGCCAGCAGTTCCGGGACTCACCTAGGGAGCAATCAGCCCCAGCATTTT.

The gene calls are TRBV21-1 and TRBJ2-7; the table's D call, TRBD1, has no DNA check behind it. TRBV21-1 is a listed pseudogene. This CDR3 comprises 16 residues. The CDR3 nucleotides read TGTGCCAGCAGACCCCTCCACTGGACAGATTCCTACGAGCAGTACTTC. This translates into CASRPLHWTDSYEQYF.